This entry lists 7 T cell receptor beta chains sequenced from one sample in a study of OX40 agonist ivuxolimab in advanced cancers. Sequenced by immunoSEQ multiplex PCR; TCRdb stores in-frame clones only, minus some. The profile shows fewer than 90,000 clones, 87% of them singletons. The sequencing used CD4+ or CD8+ T cells sorted from blood, collected in a trial of the OX40 agonist ivuxolimab. The receptor source for this set is an adult with an advanced solid tumor such as melanoma, head and neck, liver or kidney cancer.

The chain employs TRBV19 and TRBJ1-5, with TRBD1 matching 11 bases. This CDR3 is built from 17 residues. Germline CDR1 LNHDA, CDR2 SQIVND (reference sequence). Trimming at V came to 4 bases and at J to 5 bases, leaving 10 bases not matched to a gene. The CDR3 nucleotides read TGTGCCAGTAGTAGAGCAGCCGGGACAGGGGGGCATCAGCCCCAGCATTTT. This gives the protein CASSRAAGTGGHQPQHF.

The rearrangement joins TRBV6-5 to TRBJ2-4; maybe TRBD1 (7 bases). Germline lookup yields CDR1 MNHEY and CDR2 SVGAGI. V was cut by 6 bases and J by 1 base, with 13 bases left in between. The CDR3 totals 15 residues. The CDR3 DNA reads TGTGCCAGCAGACCACAGGGGAGGGCCAAAAACATTCAGTACTTC. Its translation is CASRPQGRAKNIQYF.

V and J are TRBV18 and TRBJ1-2; the D is unclear. Germline CDR1 reads KGHSH; CDR2 reads LQKENI. V was clipped by 3 bases and J by 2 bases, with 7 bases between them. This CDR3 region has 13 residues. Here the CDR3 reads CASSPDGNYGYTF. The CDR3 DNA is TGTGCCAGCTCACCCGACGGGAACTATGGCTACACCTTC.

The rearrangement joins TRBV10-1 to TRBJ2-3; 11 bases map to TRBD2. The CDR3 totals 15 residues. V lost 2 bases, J lost 4 bases, and 2 bases stayed unmatched. From germline, CDR1 is WNHNN and CDR2 SYGVQD (reference sequence). Here the CDR3 reads CASSEVAGGADTQYF. The CDR3 nucleotides are TGCGCCAGCAGTGAGGTAGCGGGGGGGGCAGATACGCAGTATTTT.

V usage is TRBV30 and J usage is TRBJ1-2; D call uncertain. The V and J ends lost 4 bases and 0 bases respectively, with 15 bases between them. The germline CDR1 and CDR2 sequences are GTSNPN and SVGIG (reference sequence). The CDR3 length is 15 residues. This chain's CDR3 is CAWNAPRATNYGYTF. In nucleotides, the CDR3 is TGTGCCTGGAACGCTCCTCGGGCAACTAACTATGGCTACACCTTC.

V gene TRBV11-2 combines with J gene TRBJ2-2, with D tentatively TRBD1 (6 bases). Trimming removed 5 bases at V and 7 bases at J, with 11 bases between. The CDR3 spans 13 residues. Looked up from germline, CDR1 is SGHAT and CDR2 is FQNNGV. The CDR3 bases are TGTGCCAGCAGCCCCCGGACAGACGGGGAGCTGTTTTTT. It is translated as CASSPRTDGELFF.

The CDR3 sequence is CASSRPGQGLHF. In DNA, the CDR3 is TGTGCCAGCAGCCGCCCCGGACAGGGCCTCCATTTT. The chain has TRBV7-9 and TRBJ1-5; 8 bases agree with TRBD1. The germline CDR1 and CDR2 sequences are SEHNR and FQNEAQ (reference sequence). This CDR3 is built from 12 residues. Trimming removed 5 bases from V and 16 bases from J; junction bases left unmatched: 10.